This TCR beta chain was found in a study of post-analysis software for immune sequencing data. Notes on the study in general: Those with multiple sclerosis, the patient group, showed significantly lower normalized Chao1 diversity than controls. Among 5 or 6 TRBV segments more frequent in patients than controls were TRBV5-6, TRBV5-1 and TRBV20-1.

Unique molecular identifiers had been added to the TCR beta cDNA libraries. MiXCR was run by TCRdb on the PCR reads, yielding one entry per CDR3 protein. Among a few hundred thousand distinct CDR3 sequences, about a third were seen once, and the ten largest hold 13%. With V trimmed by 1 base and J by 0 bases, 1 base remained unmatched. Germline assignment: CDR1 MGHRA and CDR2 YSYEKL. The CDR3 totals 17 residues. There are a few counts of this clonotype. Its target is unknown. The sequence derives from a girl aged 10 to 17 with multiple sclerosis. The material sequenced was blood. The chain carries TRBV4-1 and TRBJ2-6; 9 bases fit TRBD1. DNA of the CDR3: TGCGCCAGCAGCCAAGGGACAGGGGTCTCTGGGGCCAACGTCCTGACTTTC. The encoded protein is CASSQGTGVSGANVLTF.